Following are 28 T cell receptor beta chains from one sample sequenced in a study of blood T cell repertoires in COVID-19. The repertoire was sequenced with immunoSEQ multiplex PCR; TCRdb's copy has only in-frame clones and lacks some. Found here are tens of thousands of clones, approximately 82% of them singletons; the top ten hold about 3.2%. The sequenced material came from peripheral blood. The receptors here all came from a man in his sixties with acute or convalescent COVID-19.

The V gene is TRBV5-6, the J gene TRBJ1-6, with 7 bases matching TRBD1. Germline V gives CDR1 SGHDT, CDR2 YYEEEE. This CDR3 has 16 residues. V lost 0 bases, J lost 7 bases, and 7 bases stayed unmatched. This CDR3 is CASSLEGQWGNSPLHF. Here the CDR3 DNA reads TGTGCCAGCAGCTTGGAGGGACAGTGGGGAAATTCACCCCTCCACTTT.

The CDR3 DNA reads TGTGCCAGCAGCATGGATGGGGGCGGCACTGAAGCTTTCTTT. The encoded protein is CASSMDGGGTEAFF. This chain joins TRBV7-9 and TRBJ1-1, with D possibly TRBD1 on 6 matching bases. CDR1 and CDR2 (germline): SEHNR, FQNEAQ (reference sequence). This CDR3 is built from 14 residues. V was clipped by 5 bases and J by 4 bases, with 14 bases between them.

V is TRBV28 and J is TRBJ2-5; 9 positions agree with TRBD1. There are 18 residues in the CDR3. Germline V lookup: CDR1 MDHEN, CDR2 SYDVKM. V was pared by 3 bases and J by 4 bases, with 15 bases of the junction left unmatched. In DNA, the CDR3 is TGTGCCAGCAGTTTTGAATGGTCCGGGACAGGGATTTTAGAGACCCAGTACTTC. Residues: CASSFEWSGTGILETQYF. Supplemented by reference TRBV28 and TRBJ2-5, the full variable domain reads DVKVTQSSRYLVKRTGEKVFLECVQDMDHENMFWYRQDPGLGLRLIYFSYDVKMKEKGDIPEGYSVSREKKERFSLILESASTNQTSMYLCASSFEWSGTGILETQYFGPGTRLLVL.

This chain joins TRBV27 and TRBJ1-4; D is unresolved. This CDR3 is 14 amino acids long. With 2 bases removed from V and 0 bases from J, the gap between germline ends came to 4 bases. From germline, CDR1 is MNHEY and CDR2 SMNVEV (reference sequence). The CDR3 nucleotides are TGTGCCAGCAGTTTACAGTCAACTAATGAAAAACTGTTTTTT. Translating it yields CASSLQSTNEKLFF.

The chain is built from TRBV18 and TRBJ1-6; possible D gene TRBD1, 5 bases. The CDR3 has 14 residues. Germline V gives CDR1 KGHSH, CDR2 LQKENI. V lost 2 bases and J lost 8, with 10 bases in between. As DNA, the CDR3 is TGTGCCAGCTCACCAACTGACAGCCATTCACCCCTCCACTTT. Translated, it gives CASSPTDSHSPLHF. The full variable domain, completed using reference TRBV18 and TRBJ1-6, is NAGVMQNPRHLVRRRGQEARLRCSPMKGHSHVYWYRQLPEEGLKFMVYLQKENIIDESGMPKERFSAEFPKEGPSILRIQQVVRGDSAAYFCASSPTDSHSPLHFGNGTRLTVT.

The chain employs TRBV27 and TRBJ1-6, with a weak D call TRBD1 (6 bases). Trimming shortened V by 3 bases and J by 7 bases, and 13 bases separated the two germline ends. Germline V lookup: CDR1 MNHEY, CDR2 SMNVEV (reference sequence). The CDR3 has 15 amino acids. The CDR3 DNA follows: TGTGCCAGCAGTTTGTGGGGAACAGGGAATTCACCCCTCCACTTT. This gives the protein CASSLWGTGNSPLHF.

This chain joins TRBV19 and TRBJ1-6; a weak D match, TRBD1 (5 bases). The CDR3 is made up of 13 amino acids. V lost 5 bases and J lost 10, with 12 bases in between. Germline CDR1 and CDR2: LNHDA and SQIVND (reference sequence). CDR3 sequence: CASSLTEGSPLHF. CDR3 in DNA: TGTGCCAGTAGTCTGACAGAAGGATCACCCCTCCACTTT.

Turning to this clone: Other DNA sequences within the sample encode an identical CDR3. V usage is TRBV2 and J usage is TRBJ2-5, with D maybe TRBD1 (5 bases). This CDR3 is 13 amino acids long. Trimming cost V 6 bases and J 5 bases, with 13 bases left between them. Germline CDR1 and CDR2: SNHLY and FYNNEI. The CDR3 nucleotides read TGTGCCAGCAGGCCCCAGGGAAGGGAGACCCAGTACTTC. It is translated as CASRPQGRETQYF.

The genes are TRBV5-5 and TRBJ2-5; 7 bases fit TRBD1. The CDR3 runs to 14 residues. Germline-derived CDR1 and CDR2 are SGHKS and YYEKEE (reference sequence). Trimming took 4 bases from V and 3 from J; bases not matched to a gene: 6. The CDR3 protein is CASSRDSHKETQYF. The CDR3 nucleotides read TGTGCCAGCAGCCGGGACAGCCATAAAGAGACCCAGTACTTC.

The chain employs TRBV7-2 and TRBJ1-2; 11 nucleotides align to TRBD1. The CDR3 contains 13 residues. V shed 3 bases, J shed 8 bases, and the junction held 2 bases outside the gene matches. From germline, CDR1 is SGHTA and CDR2 FQGNSA. CDR3 sequence reads: CASSLDRGHGYTF. The CDR3 nucleotides read TGTGCCAGCAGCTTGGACAGGGGGCACGGCTACACCTTC. The whole variable domain, filled in from reference TRBV7-2 and TRBJ1-2, reads GAGVSQSPSNKVTEKGKDVELRCDPISGHTALYWYRQSLGQGLEFLIYFQGNSAPDKSGLPSDRFSAERTGGSVSTLTIQRTQQEDSAVYLCASSLDRGHGYTFGSGTRLTVV.

V gene TRBV5-4 combines with J gene TRBJ1-6; 7 nucleotides agree with TRBD1. V dropped 7 bases and J dropped 10; count of bases not matched to a gene: 11. CDR1 SGHNT and CDR2 YYREEE come from the germline V gene (reference sequence). CDR3 length: 14 amino acids. CDR3 in amino acids: CASSDRQGGSPLHF. Written as DNA, the CDR3 is TGTGCCAGCTCCGACAGACAGGGTGGGTCACCCCTCCACTTT.

This clone has just a few counts. The V gene is TRBV28, the J gene TRBJ2-7; a possible D gene is TRBD1 (5 bases). The CDR3 runs to 13 residues. V gave up 6 bases and J gave up 9 bases, with 18 bases separating them. Germline V gene lookup returns CDR1 MDHEN and CDR2 SYDVKM. The CDR3 loop reads CASSKSDTQVQYF. In nucleotides, the CDR3 is TGTGCCAGCAGCAAGTCGGACACCCAGGTGCAGTACTTC.

The rearrangement joins TRBV19 to TRBJ1-4; D gene uncertain. This CDR3 contains 11 residues. Germline V gene data show CDR1 as LNHDA and CDR2 as SQIVND (reference sequence). V was pared by 4 bases and J by 8 bases, with 5 bases between. The CDR3 coding sequence is TGTGCCAGTAGTAATTCAGAAAAACTGTTTTTT. It specifies CASSNSEKLFF.

The chain joins TRBV5-1 to TRBJ2-7, with TRBD1 matching 9 bases. The CDR3 sequence is 16 residues long. V was pared by 6 bases and J by 2 bases, with 12 bases of the junction left unmatched. CDR1 is SGHRS and CDR2 is YFSETQ in the germline V gene. The CDR3 region has the DNA TGCGCCAGCACAATCTCCGGGACAGGGATTACCTACGAGCAGTACTTC. Amino acids: CASTISGTGITYEQYF.

A remark on this clone: Compared with germline, one end of the junction differs, possibly owing to a read error. V gene TRBV4-1 combines with J gene TRBJ1-4; possible D gene TRBD1, 5 bases. Germline-derived CDR1 and CDR2 are MGHRA and YSYEKL. The CDR3 has 16 amino acids. CDR3 in amino acids: CASSQGAFATNEKLFF. Written as DNA, the CDR3 is TGCGCCAGCAGTCAAGGGGCCTTTGCAACTAATGAAAAACTGTTTTTT.

The J gene is TRBJ1-1, the V gene TRBV12-3 or TRBV12-4, with TRBD1 matching over 9 bases. Losses at the gene ends were 5 bases for V and 5 bases for J; bases not matched to a gene: 3. The CDR3 totals 13 residues. The chain's CDR3 is CASSRDRVTEAFF. For the CDR3, the DNA is TGTGCCAGCAGTCGGGACAGGGTGACTGAAGCTTTCTTT.

CDR3 coding DNA: TGTGCCAGCAGCTTTGGACAGGGGGCAGATACGCAGTATTTT. Its protein is CASSFGQGADTQYF. The chain combines TRBV5-4 with TRBJ2-3; TRBD1 aligns across 10 bases. The V segment lost 2 bases and the J segment 4 bases; nucleotides outside the gene matches: 1. Germline assignment: CDR1 SGHNT and CDR2 YYREEE (reference sequence). The CDR3 runs to 14 residues.

The rearrangement joins TRBV6-5 to TRBJ1-6, with D maybe TRBD1 (5 bases). Germline V gene sequence: CDR1 MNHEY, CDR2 SVGAGI. This CDR3 has 15 residues. V was shortened by 6 bases and J by 9 bases, with 18 bases between the two germline ends. The CDR3 protein is CASSPVGGAGSPLHF. As DNA, the CDR3 is TGTGCCAGCAGCCCGGTCGGGGGAGCAGGTTCACCCCTCCACTTT.

This clone was observed a single time. The chain recombines TRBV15 with TRBJ1-5; D might be TRBD1 (6 bases). The CDR3 is made up of 14 amino acids. Between the trimmed V and J ends, which lost 9 bases and 0 bases, there was a span of 12 bases. Germline V lookup: CDR1 LNHNV, CDR2 YYDKDF (reference sequence). The CDR3: CATSWTVSNQPQHF. In DNA form, the CDR3 reads TGTGCCACTAGCTGGACAGTTAGCAATCAGCCCCAGCATTTT.

J is TRBJ1-3 and V is TRBV2; D is perhaps TRBD1 (6 bases). CDR3 length: 14 amino acids. V dropped 5 bases and J dropped 0 bases, with 8 bases sitting between them. CDR1 and CDR2 from the germline V gene are SNHLY and FYNNEI. The CDR3 DNA sequence: TGTGCCAGCAGTCGGGACATCTCTGGAAACACCATATATTTT. Translated, it gives CASSRDISGNTIYF. Full variable domain (outside the CDR3, taken from reference TRBV2 and TRBJ1-3): EPEVTQTPSHQVTQMGQEVILRCVPISNHLYFYWYRQILGQKVEFLVSFYNNEISEKSEIFDDQFSVERPDGSNFTLKIRSTKLEDSAMYFCASSRDISGNTIYFGEGSWLTVV.

The V and J genes are TRBV18 and TRBJ1-2, with D possibly matching TRBD1 (5 bases). Germline V gene lookup returns CDR1 KGHSH and CDR2 LQKENI. V lost 1 base to trimming and J lost 6 bases, with 9 bases between them. This CDR3 has 13 residues. The CDR3 protein is CASSPRGGDGYTF. CDR3 nucleotides: TGTGCCAGCTCACCACGTGGGGGGGATGGCTACACCTTC.

The chain uses TRBV29-1 and TRBJ2-2, with 9 bases fitting TRBD2. The germline CDR1 and CDR2 sequences are SQVTM and ANQGSEA. Trimming at V came to 3 bases and at J to 5 bases, leaving 7 bases not matched to a gene. There are 15 residues in the CDR3. CDR3 in DNA: TGCAGCGTTGAGCTAGCGGGGATCGATACCGGGGAGCTGTTTTTT. Its translation is CSVELAGIDTGELFF.

The chain combines TRBV12-5 with TRBJ1-3; tentatively, D is TRBD1 (6 bases). The CDR3 sequence is 16 residues long. The ends were cut back, 6 bases at V and 0 bases at J, with 15 bases in the middle. Germline lookup yields CDR1 LGHNT and CDR2 FRNRAP. CDR3: CASGAAGADSGNTIYF. The DNA of the CDR3 is TGTGCTAGTGGCGCCGCGGGGGCTGACTCTGGAAACACCATATATTTT.

The CDR3 DNA follows: TGTGCCAGCAGCTTAGGCGGTTCCACTGGAAACACCATATATTTT. Protein sequence: CASSLGGSTGNTIYF. The V call is TRBV7-2, the J call TRBJ1-3; D gene uncertain. CDR1 SGHTA and CDR2 FQGNSA come from the germline V gene. The CDR3 extends over 15 amino acids. Trimming removed 1 base from V and 2 bases from J, with 9 bases in between.

The J gene is TRBJ2-7, the V gene TRBV4-1; D unresolved. This CDR3 is 16 amino acids long. Per the germline V gene, CDR1 is MGHRA and CDR2 is YSYEKL. Trimming stripped 0 bases from V and 1 base from J, with 13 bases between. The CDR3 sequence is CASSQEVTVRSYEQYF. CDR3 coding DNA: TGCGCCAGCAGCCAAGAGGTGACCGTGAGGTCCTACGAGCAGTACTTC.

This rearrangement joins TRBV7-3 to TRBJ2-2, with 9 bases identical to TRBD2. This CDR3 is built from 15 residues. CDR1 is SGHTA, CDR2 FQGTGA, per germline. Losses at the gene ends were 8 bases for V and 3 bases for J; bases not matched to a gene: 7. Here the CDR3 DNA reads TGTGCCAGCCGAGCGGGGGGATGGGACACCGGGGAGCTGTTTTTT. This gives the protein CASRAGGWDTGELFF.

The genes are TRBV5-1 and TRBJ2-1, with 11 nucleotides matching TRBD2. There are 16 residues in the CDR3. Germline lookup yields CDR1 SGHRS and CDR2 YFSETQ. The V and J ends lost 0 bases and 4 bases, in that order; junction bases with no gene match: 3. As DNA, the CDR3 is TGCGCCAGCAGCTTGGACCTAGCGGGGGGTTACAATGAGCAGTTCTTC. The encoded protein is CASSLDLAGGYNEQFF.

This rearrangement joins TRBV7-2 to TRBJ2-6; D may be TRBD2 (5 bases). The germline V gene has CDR1 SGHTA and CDR2 FQGNSA. This CDR3 has 16 residues. Trimming removed 5 bases from V and 0 bases from J, with 11 bases in between. The CDR3 nucleotides are TGTGCCAGCAGCCCGAGAGGGAGCTCTGGGGCCAACGTCCTGACTTTC. The encoded protein is CASSPRGSSGANVLTF.